These 13 T cell receptor beta chains share one sample of origin, sequenced in a study of T cells in Graves' hyperthyroidism and ophthalmopathy. Regions amplified from RNA transcripts were the TCR beta CDR3 regions. TCR CDR3 regions were first amplified by RT-PCR with HTBI primers. TCRdb recomputed calls from the multiplex PCR reads with MiXCR, one row per CDR3 protein. The sample has roughly 600,000 distinct CDR3 sequences, approximately 14% seen once; the top ten hold 9.5% to 15%. The sequencing sample was made of blood. These receptors were collected from a woman between 50 and 59 years old with Graves' ophthalmopathy.

Concerning this clonotype itself: Since a much larger clone is just one base distant, this may be a read error. This sequence joins TRBV7-8 and TRBJ2-5; 13 bases agree with TRBD2. The tail of the sequence fits TRBJ2-1 better, so the J call may be wrong. CDR1 is SGHVS and CDR2 is FQNEAQ in the germline V gene. CDR3 length equals 16 residues. CDR3 amino acids: CASSAGLAGVMETQFF. The DNA for the CDR3 is TGTGCCAGCAGCGCTGGACTAGCGGGAGTTATGGAGACCCAGTTCTTC.

There are a few counts of this clonotype. V gene TRBV27 combines with J gene TRBJ2-3; 8 bases agree with TRBD1. CDR3 length equals 15 residues. Germline-derived CDR1 and CDR2 are MNHEY and SMNVEV (reference sequence). V dropped 3 bases and J dropped 3; count of bases not matched to a gene: 5. CDR3 sequence: CASSLDRVKTDTQYF. DNA of the CDR3: TGTGCCAGCAGTTTGGACAGGGTAAAAACAGATACGCAGTATTTT.

This clonotype was seen repeatedly, ten times or more. The chain has TRBV7-2 and TRBJ2-3; unclear D gene. V lost 0 bases, J lost 2 bases, and 9 bases lay in between. Germline V CDR1 and CDR2: SGHTA, FQGNSA. This CDR3 has 15 residues. The CDR3 protein is CASSLAERLTDTQYF. CDR3 in DNA: TGTGCCAGCAGCTTAGCGGAGAGACTCACAGATACGCAGTATTTT.

This clonotype was counted many times. This rearrangement joins TRBV28 to TRBJ2-3, with 8 bases aligning to TRBD1. V shed 3 bases, J shed 5 bases, and the junction held 10 bases outside the gene matches. The CDR3 loop spans 16 amino acids. Per the germline V gene, CDR1 is MDHEN and CDR2 is SYDVKM. The CDR3 DNA is TGTGCCAGCAGTTTCCCCGGGCAGGGGGCCAGAGATACGCAGTATTTT. This translates into CASSFPGQGARDTQYF.

This clonotype was counted between two and nine times. This rearrangement joins TRBV19 to TRBJ2-1; 9 bases agree with TRBD2. V was pared by 4 bases and J by 3 bases, with 7 bases of the junction left unmatched. The CDR3 is 16 residues long. Germline V gene lookup returns CDR1 LNHDA and CDR2 SQIVND (reference sequence). The CDR3 is CASSSSGRLSYNEQFF. The CDR3 DNA reads as TGTGCCAGTAGTAGTAGCGGGAGATTAAGCTACAATGAGCAGTTCTTC.

In its sample, this clonotype was seen many times. The chain couples TRBV7-2 to TRBJ2-7; 9 bases map to TRBD2. Losses at the gene ends were 5 bases for V and 4 bases for J; bases not matched to a gene: 18. Per germline, CDR1 SGHTA and CDR2 FQGNSA. The CDR3 is 18 amino acids. The CDR3 spells CASSTPDDVAGAGYEQYF. In nucleotides, the CDR3 is TGTGCCAGCAGCACCCCCGACGATGTAGCGGGAGCGGGTTACGAGCAGTACTTC.

At least ten counts were recorded for this clonotype. This chain links TRBV3-2 with TRBJ1-1; TRBD1 reflects the table's D call only, with no check against the DNA. TRBV3-2 is recorded as a pseudogene. The CDR3 extends over 16 amino acids. CDR3 sequence (DNA): TGTGCCAGCAGCCAAGTCCCCATAAGGGGGGGCGCTGAAGCTTTCTTT. It is translated as CASSQVPIRGGAEAFF.

This clonotype was seen repeatedly, ten times or more. The rearrangement links TRBV12-3 or TRBV12-4 to TRBJ1-3; D uncertain. The V end was cut by 7 bases, the J end by 0 bases, with 10 bases between. This CDR3 comprises 14 residues. The CDR3 bases are TGTGCCAGCACCTTCGGGTCCTCTGGAAACACCATATATTTT. It encodes CASTFGSSGNTIYF.

The chain joins TRBV7-9 to TRBJ2-2; tentatively, D is TRBD2 (6 bases). The CDR3 runs to 18 residues. V was pared by 1 base and J by 2 bases, with 17 bases between. The germline V gene has CDR1 SEHNR and CDR2 FQNEAQ (reference sequence). DNA for the CDR3: TGTGCCAGCAGCTTAGTAGGGACTCCTAAACTTAACACCGGGGAGCTGTTTTTT. Residues: CASSLVGTPKLNTGELFF.

The V and J genes are TRBV30 and TRBJ2-2; D perhaps matches TRBD2 (7 bases). CDR3 size: 16 residues. From germline, CDR1 is GTSNPN and CDR2 SVGIG (reference sequence). Deletions cut 3 bases from V and 2 bases from J, with 16 bases between. CDR3 region: CAWRGAGLRNTGELFF. Here the CDR3 DNA reads TGTGCCTGGAGGGGGGCGGGACTACGAAACACCGGGGAGCTGTTTTTT. Based on the CDR3 plus reference TRBV30 and TRBJ2-2, the full variable domain is SQTIHQWPATLVQPVGSPLSLECTVEGTSNPNLYWYRQAAGRGLQLLFYSVGIGQISSEVPQNLSASRPQDRQFILSSKKLLLSDSGFYLCAWRGAGLRNTGELFFGEGSRLTVL.

This clonotype occurred a few times. The CDR3: CASSESLSIKNIQYF. The CDR3 region has the DNA TGTGCCAGCAGTGAATCGCTCAGTATCAAAAACATTCAGTACTTC. The rearrangement links TRBV6-1 to TRBJ2-4; no definite D call. V lost 2 bases and J lost 3, with 11 bases in between. Germline V CDR1 and CDR2: MNHNS, SASEGT. The CDR3 is made up of 15 amino acids.

As for this clonotype: The junction does not match germline at one end; this may be a read error. The chain is built from TRBV9 and TRBJ1-1; D is ambiguous. The germline gives CDR1 SGDLS, CDR2 YYNGEE. The CDR3 is made up of 14 amino acids. The CDR3 here is CASNVGQPNTEAFF. DNA of the CDR3: TGTGCCAGCAACGTAGGTCAGCCGAACACTGAAGCTTTCTTT.

This clonotype has more than one count but fewer than ten. V is TRBV5-5 and J is TRBJ2-7; 8 bases line up with TRBD2. Germline CDR1 SGHKS, CDR2 YYEKEE (reference sequence). With 0 bases clipped from V and 3 bases from J, the junction kept 5 bases outside the gene matches. The CDR3 has 15 amino acids. CDR3 sequence: CASSLGSGSFYEQYF. The CDR3 nucleotides read TGTGCCAGCAGCTTGGGGAGCGGGAGTTTCTACGAGCAGTACTTC.